Each of the 24 T cell receptor beta chains below was sequenced from the same sample in a study of shared clonotypes between healthy human individuals. Assay: immunoSEQ multiplex PCR; the TCRdb copy retains only in-frame clones and omits some. Of approximately 1,500,000 clones in the sample, approximately 97% were seen once. The sequenced sample consisted of naive CD4+ T cells sorted from blood. Noted subset: CD45RA+ positively selected. These receptor sequences come from a man aged 30 to 45 in good health.

The chain joins TRBV4-1 to TRBJ2-3, with 8 positions matching TRBD2. The length of the CDR3 is 16 residues. Trimming removed 2 bases from V and 3 bases from J; junction bases left unmatched: 7. Germline V gene data show CDR1 as MGHRA and CDR2 as YSYEKL. CDR3 bases: TGCGCCAGCAGCCAACGCACTAGCGGTGGAACAGATACGCAGTATTTT. Its protein product is CASSQRTSGGTDTQYF.

Regarding this clone: The junction departs from the called germline gene at one end, perhaps through a read error. The rearrangement links TRBV7-7 to TRBJ2-5, with TRBD1 matching over 8 bases. Germline V gene sequence: CDR1 SSHAT, CDR2 FNYEAQ (reference sequence). The CDR3 length is 14 residues. The CDR3 DNA is TGTGCTAGCAGCTCAGGGACAGGTCCGGTGACCCAGTACTTC. Protein: CASSSGTGPVTQYF.

The chain joins TRBV18 to TRBJ2-5, with a weak D call TRBD1 (6 bases). Trimming removed 2 bases at V and 1 base at J, with 11 bases between. CDR3 length: 15 residues. Germline V CDR1 and CDR2: KGHSH, LQKENI. The DNA for the CDR3 is TGTGCCAGCTCACCAGGCAGGGGCTCCCAAGAGACCCAGTACTTC. Translated: CASSPGRGSQETQYF.

This chain links TRBV2 with TRBJ1-2, with D possibly being TRBD1 (6 bases). The CDR3 totals 14 residues. V was shortened by 4 bases and J by 3 bases, with 12 bases between the two germline ends. The germline CDR1 and CDR2 sequences are SNHLY and FYNNEI. The CDR3: CASSVLGGDYGYTF. CDR3 DNA: TGTGCCAGCAGTGTCTTGGGGGGCGACTATGGCTACACCTTC.

DNA of the CDR3: TGTGCCAGTAGTGCCCCGGGGCAGGTAAACATTCAGTACTTC. Its protein is CASSAPGQVNIQYF. V gene TRBV19 combines with J gene TRBJ2-4; either TRBD1 or TRBD2 may supply D (5 bases each). This CDR3 has 14 residues. Germline CDR1 is LNHDA and CDR2 is SQIVND (reference sequence). V was cut by 5 bases and J by 6 bases, with 14 bases left in between.

The chain uses TRBV7-3 and TRBJ2-2, with 7 bases fitting TRBD2. V dropped 5 bases and J dropped 7; count of bases not matched to a gene: 10. CDR3 length: 15 residues. Germline V lookup: CDR1 SGHTA, CDR2 FQGTGA. Here the CDR3 DNA reads TGTGCCAGCAGCCTGAAGCGGGGAGAGGGCGGGGAGCTGTTTTTT. Amino acid sequence: CASSLKRGEGGELFF.

V gene TRBV10-3 combines with J gene TRBJ1-1; weak D call: TRBD1 (6 bases). Germline V gives CDR1 ENHRY, CDR2 SYGVKD. This CDR3 has 13 amino acids. Trimming took off 7 bases at V and 6 bases at J, with 15 bases between the two ends. The CDR3, as DNA: TGTGCCATCACGACTGTGGAGGGGGCTGAAGCTTTCTTT. This translates into CAITTVEGAEAFF.

This chain links TRBV10-2 with TRBJ2-1, with D perhaps assigned TRBD1 or TRBD2 (5 bases each). V was clipped by 2 bases and J by 8 bases, with 28 bases between them. CDR3 length equals 19 residues. CDR1 and CDR2 (germline): WSHSY, SAAADI. The CDR3 reads CASSEAGGKGTVLIDEQFF. Here the CDR3 DNA reads TGCGCCAGCAGTGAGGCCGGTGGCAAAGGGACGGTCCTGATCGATGAGCAGTTCTTC.

The chain uses TRBV2 and TRBJ1-5; no definite D call. Germline V CDR1 and CDR2: SNHLY, FYNNEI. The CDR3 is 14 amino acids. V lost 4 bases, J lost 5 bases, and 12 bases lay in between. The CDR3 DNA follows: TGTGCCAGCAGTGTCCCCTCTATGGATCAGCCCCAGCATTTT. Its translation: CASSVPSMDQPQHF.

The chain couples TRBV7-9 to TRBJ2-1; D might be TRBD2 (5 bases). This CDR3 has 15 residues. Trimming removed 3 bases from V and 2 bases from J, with 11 bases in between. CDR1 is SEHNR and CDR2 is FQNEAQ in the germline V gene (reference sequence). CDR3 region: CASSLGDYTYNEQFF. The CDR3 DNA follows: TGTGCCAGCAGCTTGGGAGACTACACCTACAATGAGCAGTTCTTC. Complete variable domain (other parts from reference TRBV7-9 and TRBJ2-1): DTGVSQNPRHKITKRGQNVTFRCDPISEHNRLYWYRQTLGQGPEFLTYFQNEAQLEKSRLLSDRFSAERPKGSFSTLEIQRTEQGDSAMYLCASSLGDYTYNEQFFGPGTRLTVL.

J is TRBJ2-1 and V is TRBV18; D may be TRBD1 (6 bases). Germline CDR1 reads KGHSH; CDR2 reads LQKENI. V was shortened by 3 bases and J by 9 bases, with 12 bases between the two germline ends. This CDR3 is built from 13 residues. The chain's CDR3 is CASSPLDRSEQFF. Here the CDR3 DNA reads TGTGCCAGCTCACCCTTAGACAGGAGTGAGCAGTTCTTC.

The genes are TRBV2 and TRBJ1-1, with D unclear. V was shortened by 7 bases and J by 0 bases, with 9 bases between the two germline ends. Germline CDR1 is SNHLY and CDR2 is FYNNEI. This CDR3 spans 13 amino acids. The DNA for the CDR3 is TGTGCCAGCACCCTTAACTTGAACACTGAAGCTTTCTTT. This codes for CASTLNLNTEAFF. The whole variable domain, remainder taken from reference TRBV2 and TRBJ1-1, is EPEVTQTPSHQVTQMGQEVILRCVPISNHLYFYWYRQILGQKVEFLVSFYNNEISEKSEIFDDQFSVERPDGSNFTLKIRSTKLEDSAMYFCASTLNLNTEAFFGQGTRLTVV.

In the case of this clone: The same CDR3 arises from other DNA sequences in this sample as well. The gene calls are TRBV2 and TRBJ2-7, with 8 bases fitting TRBD1. The V and J ends lost 6 bases and 3 bases, in that order; junction bases with no gene match: 1. The CDR3 contains 12 residues. Germline V CDR1 and CDR2: SNHLY, FYNNEI. DNA for the CDR3: TGTGCCAGCAGCGGACAGGGCTACGAGCAGTACTTC. Translation gives CASSGQGYEQYF.

The rearrangement joins TRBV27 to TRBJ1-2; 8 nucleotides line up with TRBD1. CDR1 is MNHEY and CDR2 is SMNVEV in the germline V gene (reference sequence). V lost 2 bases, J lost 7 bases, and 15 bases stayed unmatched. The CDR3 consists of 17 residues. CDR3 DNA sequence: TGTGCCAGCAGTTTAAGGATGGTTCAGGGACAGGATTCTGGCTACACCTTC. Protein: CASSLRMVQGQDSGYTF.

The J gene is TRBJ2-7, the V gene TRBV2, with TRBD2 as a possible D gene (6 bases). Trimming removed 8 bases from V and 0 bases from J, with 11 bases in between. The CDR3 contains 13 residues. The germline V gene encodes CDR1 SNHLY and CDR2 FYNNEI. The CDR3 DNA follows: TGTGCCAGCCGGCGGGGATTCTCCTACGAGCAGTACTTC. Translated, it gives CASRRGFSYEQYF.

The CDR3 DNA sequence: TGTGCCAGCGGCGGGGGCTCGAACACCGGGGAGCTGTTTTTT. It codes for CASGGGSNTGELFF. The rearrangement links TRBV9 to TRBJ2-2; D may be TRBD2 (7 bases). Per the germline V gene, CDR1 is SGDLS and CDR2 is YYNGEE. The CDR3 length is 14 residues. V was clipped by 7 bases and J by 0 bases, with 10 bases between them.

The gene calls are TRBV6-1 and TRBJ2-4, with 7 bases lining up with TRBD1. The CDR3 extends over 13 amino acids. Germline V gene data show CDR1 as MNHNS and CDR2 as SASEGT. The trim removed 6 bases at V and 3 bases at J, leaving 2 bases unmatched. The CDR3 region has the DNA TGTGCCAGCAGGGACAGGTACAAAAACATTCAGTACTTC. Translating it yields CASRDRYKNIQYF.

V and J are TRBV7-2 and TRBJ2-1; 7 nucleotides agree with TRBD1. The CDR3 is 12 residues long. Trimming at V came to 5 bases and at J to 9 bases, leaving 4 bases not matched to a gene. Looked up from germline, CDR1 is SGHTA and CDR2 is FQGNSA. CDR3 region: CASSLRGFEQFF. CDR3 coding DNA: TGTGCCAGCAGCCTCAGGGGGTTTGAGCAGTTCTTC.

The chain uses TRBV15 and TRBJ2-7, with D perhaps matching TRBD1 (6 bases). CDR1 is LNHNV and CDR2 is YYDKDF in the germline V gene (reference sequence). The CDR3 is made up of 14 amino acids. V was pared by 0 bases and J by 2 bases, with 8 bases between. Here the CDR3 reads CATSRDRTAYEQYF. The CDR3 coding sequence is TGTGCCACCAGCAGAGACCGGACAGCCTACGAGCAGTACTTC.

The V gene is TRBV5-1, the J gene TRBJ2-3; 11 nucleotides line up with TRBD2. The CDR3 loop spans 18 amino acids. CDR1 and CDR2 (germline): SGHRS, YFSETQ. V lost 4 bases and J lost 6; bases outside the gene matches: 16. The CDR3 DNA follows: TGCGCCAGCAGCCCGAGTGAACTAGCGGGAGCGGCGGGGGATACGCAGTATTTT. Translation: CASSPSELAGAAGDTQYF.

The rearrangement joins TRBV7-2 to TRBJ2-1; D possibly corresponds to TRBD2 (6 bases). V gave up 4 bases and J gave up 9 bases, with 10 bases separating them. Germline V gives CDR1 SGHTA, CDR2 FQGNSA. This CDR3 region has 12 residues. CDR3: CASSSTRGEQFF. As DNA, the CDR3 is TGTGCCAGCAGCTCGACTAGGGGTGAGCAGTTCTTC.

V usage is TRBV19 and J usage is TRBJ2-3; 9 bases align to TRBD1. Germline assignment: CDR1 LNHDA and CDR2 SQIVND (reference sequence). The CDR3 has 14 residues. J was trimmed by 2 bases and V by 7 bases; bases with no gene match: 4. Written as DNA, the CDR3 is TGTGCCAGTAATTGGGACAGGGACACAGATACGCAGTATTTT. Its protein product is CASNWDRDTDTQYF.

This clone was counted a single time. The chain joins TRBV5-1 to TRBJ1-2; TRBD1 might be the D (6 bases). The CDR3 is 12 residues long. CDR1 SGHRS and CDR2 YFSETQ come from the germline V gene. Trimming left V 4 bases short and J 6 bases short, with 10 bases between. The CDR3 DNA sequence: TGCGCCAGCAGCCAGGACAGCCATGGCTACACCTTC. It is translated as CASSQDSHGYTF.

V usage is TRBV7-2 and J usage is TRBJ2-1, with 9 bases lining up with TRBD2. CDR3 length: 16 amino acids. V dropped 3 bases and J dropped 4; count of bases not matched to a gene: 7. The germline CDR1 and CDR2 sequences are SGHTA and FQGNSA. The CDR3 region has the DNA TGTGCCAGCAGCTTTGCTGGCGGGAGGGGGTACAATGAGCAGTTCTTC. Its protein product is CASSFAGGRGYNEQFF.